The 22 T cell receptor beta chains below come from one sample, sequenced in a study of blood T cell repertoires in COVID-19 (dated by TCRdb to 2018 to 2020). Library method: the immunoSEQ multiplex PCR assay. TCRdb retrieved this table from immuneACCESS and kept in-frame rearrangements only. Not all clones are present; in checked studies, unresolved V genes account for under half, and no reason is known for the remainder. In all, the sample holds 130,000 or so clones, and 86% of those were seen once. About 4.1% of the sample comes from the top ten. Material: peripheral blood. The receptors were sampled from a man aged 35 to 55 with acute or convalescent COVID-19.

The V and J genes are TRBV6-5 and TRBJ1-1, with unresolved D. This CDR3 has 14 amino acids. The V end lost 2 bases, the J end lost 1 base, and 8 bases lay between the germline ends. Germline V CDR1 and CDR2: MNHEY, SVGAGI. In DNA form, the CDR3 reads TGTGCCAGCAGTTACGCGGAATCGAACACTGAAGCTTTCTTT. Protein product: CASSYAESNTEAFF.

The chain is built from TRBV19 and TRBJ2-7; D possibly corresponds to TRBD2 (6 bases). The V end lost 5 bases, the J end lost 0 bases, and 14 bases lay between the germline ends. The CDR3 spans 15 residues. The germline V gene encodes CDR1 LNHDA and CDR2 SQIVND (reference sequence). The CDR3 loop is CASSLKTGDSYEQYF. The CDR3 DNA reads as TGTGCCAGTAGTCTAAAAACGGGAGACTCCTACGAGCAGTACTTC.

V and J are TRBV3-1 (or the pseudogene TRBV3-2) and TRBJ2-3; the match to TRBD1 covers 7 bases. The CDR3 totals 13 residues. V lost 6 bases and J lost 3; bases outside the gene matches: 3. The germline CDR1 and CDR2 sequences are LGHDT and YNNKEL (reference sequence). The DNA of the CDR3 is TGTGCCAGCAGACAGGGGCAAACAGATACGCAGTATTTT. This sequence encodes CASRQGQTDTQYF.

The CDR3 spells CASIRQVDSPLHF. CDR3 DNA: TGTGCCAGCATTCGACAGGTGGATTCACCCCTCCACTTT. V usage is TRBV6-5 and J usage is TRBJ1-6; a weak D match, TRBD1 (6 bases). This CDR3 is built from 13 residues. CDR1 and CDR2 (germline): MNHEY, SVGAGI. The germline V and J ends were trimmed by 7 bases and 8 bases, with 12 bases remaining between them.

The chain recombines TRBV7-9 with TRBJ1-2; 9 positions agree with TRBD1. The junction had 8 bases not matched to a gene; V was cut back by 4 bases and J by 5 bases. The germline CDR1 and CDR2 sequences are SEHNR and FQNEAQ (reference sequence). The CDR3 totals 15 residues. CDR3 bases: TGTGCCAGCAGCTCCAGGGAAGGGACAGGGTATGGCTACACCTTC. Translated: CASSSREGTGYGYTF.

In nucleotides, the CDR3 is TGTGCCAGCAGCCAGGGGACAGCAAACACTGAAGCTTTCTTT. Protein: CASSQGTANTEAFF. The rearrangement uses TRBV7-8 and TRBJ1-1; 7 bases line up with TRBD1. Trimming removed 5 bases from V and 2 bases from J; junction bases left unmatched: 5. The germline gives CDR1 SGHVS, CDR2 FQNEAQ. The CDR3 totals 14 residues.

The chain employs TRBV19 and TRBJ1-1; 8 bases line up with TRBD1. V dropped 7 bases and J dropped 1; count of bases not matched to a gene: 11. CDR3 length: 16 amino acids. Germline lookup yields CDR1 LNHDA and CDR2 SQIVND (reference sequence). The CDR3 loop reads CASTSTGGITNTEAFF. The CDR3, as DNA: TGTGCCAGTACCAGTACAGGGGGTATCACGAACACTGAAGCTTTCTTT.

The V gene is TRBV5-1, the J gene TRBJ2-7; D perhaps matches TRBD1 (6 bases). V lost 3 bases and J lost 3, with 10 bases in between. There are 13 residues in the CDR3. The germline gives CDR1 SGHRS, CDR2 YFSETQ. The CDR3 DNA reads TGCGCCAGCAGCTGGGGGCCGGACTACGAGCAGTACTTC. Amino acid sequence: CASSWGPDYEQYF.

The chain employs TRBV5-1 and TRBJ1-5; TRBD1 matches at 9 bases. The CDR3 has 13 residues. CDR1 and CDR2 (germline): SGHRS, YFSETQ. V trimming: 4 bases; J trimming: 7 bases; junction bases outside the gene matches: 3. The CDR3 sequence is CASSPDRGQPQHF. In nucleotides, the CDR3 is TGCGCCAGCAGCCCCGACAGGGGGCAGCCCCAGCATTTT.

The chain employs TRBV11-2 and TRBJ1-2; D perhaps matches TRBD1 (5 bases). The CDR3 has 15 amino acids. Germline V gene lookup returns CDR1 SGHAT and CDR2 FQNNGV. V shed 1 base and J shed 5 bases, with 14 bases lying between them. The CDR3 DNA reads as TGTGCCAGCAGCTTAGCGGGGGACCTGAAGTATGGCTACACCTTC. Its protein is CASSLAGDLKYGYTF.

The chain recombines TRBV6-6 with TRBJ1-5; weak D call: TRBD1 (6 bases). Germline V gene sequence: CDR1 MNHNY, CDR2 SVGAGI (reference sequence). Between the trimmed V and J ends, which lost 2 bases and 2 bases, there was a span of 7 bases. The CDR3 extends over 14 amino acids. CDR3 in DNA: TGTGCCAGCAGTTACCGACAGGGCAATCAGCCCCAGCATTTT. As protein: CASSYRQGNQPQHF.

The gene calls are TRBV4-1 and TRBJ1-5; D remains ambiguous. The CDR3 has 15 amino acids. CDR1 MGHRA and CDR2 YSYEKL come from the germline V gene. V lost 3 bases to trimming and J lost 0 bases, with 9 bases between them. The CDR3 here is CASSHEPYSNQPQHF. In DNA, the CDR3 is TGCGCCAGCAGCCACGAGCCGTATAGCAATCAGCCCCAGCATTTT.

The V and J genes are TRBV15 and TRBJ1-4; 8 bases fit TRBD1. V was clipped by 0 bases and J by 6 bases; unmatched bases: 6. Germline loops: CDR1 LNHNV, CDR2 YYDKDF (reference sequence). The CDR3 is 16 amino acids. Here the CDR3 reads CATSRDRTGRDEKLFF. The CDR3 DNA follows: TGTGCCACCAGCAGAGATAGGACAGGGCGAGATGAAAAACTGTTTTTT. Using reference TRBV15 and TRBJ1-4 for the parts outside the CDR3, the full variable domain is DAMVIQNPRYQVTQFGKPVTLSCSQTLNHNVMYWYQQKSSQAPKLLFHYYDKDFNNEADTPDNFQSRRPNTSFCFLDIRSPGLGDTAMYLCATSRDRTGRDEKLFFGSGTQLSVL.

The J gene is TRBJ1-1, the V gene TRBV6-2 or TRBV6-3; D is perhaps TRBD1 (6 bases). V was pared by 6 bases and J by 0 bases, with 14 bases between. Germline-derived CDR1 and CDR2 are MNHEY and SVGEGT. The CDR3 consists of 15 residues. The CDR3: CASSISWGLNTEAFF. The CDR3 DNA reads TGTGCCAGCAGCATCAGTTGGGGGCTGAACACTGAAGCTTTCTTT.

The table lists this clone with many counts. The chain uses TRBV18 and TRBJ2-2; D unclear. Trimming took off 3 bases at V and 1 base at J, with 3 bases between the two ends. Germline V gene lookup returns CDR1 KGHSH and CDR2 LQKENI. This CDR3 comprises 13 residues. The CDR3 bases are TGTGCCAGCTCACCTCAGAACACCGGGGAGCTGTTTTTT. The encoded protein is CASSPQNTGELFF.

The chain uses TRBV7-2 and TRBJ2-7, with 9 bases aligning to TRBD1. The J segment lost 3 bases and the V segment lost 5 bases, leaving 14 bases of the junction unmatched. There are 17 residues in the CDR3. Germline lookup yields CDR1 SGHTA and CDR2 FQGNSA. The chain's CDR3 is CASSEHPGQGRRYEQYF. As DNA, the CDR3 is TGTGCCAGCAGCGAACACCCCGGACAGGGGAGACGCTACGAGCAGTACTTC. The full variable domain, its missing parts supplied by reference TRBV7-2 and TRBJ2-7, is GAGVSQSPSNKVTEKGKDVELRCDPISGHTALYWYRQSLGQGLEFLIYFQGNSAPDKSGLPSDRFSAERTGGSVSTLTIQRTQQEDSAVYLCASSEHPGQGRRYEQYFGPGTRLTVT.

The rearrangement links TRBV12-3 or TRBV12-4 to TRBJ2-2, with unresolved D. The CDR3 length is 13 residues. The ends were cut back, 6 bases at V and 0 bases at J, with 5 bases in the middle. The CDR3: CASRTANTGELFF. As DNA, the CDR3 is TGTGCCAGCAGGACTGCGAACACCGGGGAGCTGTTTTTT.

In nucleotides, the CDR3 is TGTGCCAGCAGCTTAACCGCTAGCGGGAGTTGGGATGAGCAGTTCTTC. Translating gives CASSLTASGSWDEQFF. V and J are TRBV7-6 and TRBJ2-1, with 10 bases that match TRBD2. CDR3 length: 16 amino acids. The germline V gene encodes CDR1 SGHVS and CDR2 FNYEAQ. With 2 bases clipped from V and 8 bases from J, the junction kept 9 bases outside the gene matches. The variable domain in full, with the rest retrieved from reference TRBV7-6 and TRBJ2-1, is GAGVSQSPRYKVTKRGQDVALRCDPISGHVSLYWYRQALGQGPEFLTYFNYEAQQDKSGLPNDRFSAERPEGSISTLTIQRTEQRDSAMYRCASSLTASGSWDEQFFGPGTRLTVL.

The chain has TRBV6-5 and TRBJ1-1; 9 nucleotides agree with TRBD1. The ends lost 6 bases at V and 4 bases at J; junction bases unmatched: 6. Germline assignment: CDR1 MNHEY and CDR2 SVGAGI. The CDR3 totals 14 residues. The CDR3 nucleotides read TGTGCCAGCAGCCTGGGGACAGGGCTCACTGAAGCTTTCTTT. Protein product: CASSLGTGLTEAFF.

The V gene is TRBV5-6, the J gene TRBJ2-1, with 9 bases that match TRBD1. V trimming: 4 bases; J trimming: 3 bases; junction bases outside the gene matches: 2. CDR1 and CDR2 (germline): SGHDT, YYEEEE. This CDR3 has 14 residues. CDR3 residues: CASSQDRGYNEQFF. In nucleotides, the CDR3 is TGTGCCAGCAGCCAGGACAGGGGCTACAATGAGCAGTTCTTC. The full variable domain, its missing parts supplied by reference TRBV5-6 and TRBJ2-1, is DAGVTQSPTHLIKTRGQQVTLRCSPKSGHDTVSWYQQALGQGPQFIFQYYEEEERQRGNFPDRFSGHQFPNYSSELNVNALLLGDSALYLCASSQDRGYNEQFFGPGTRLTVL.

This clone was seen once. The rearrangement joins TRBV25-1 to TRBJ1-1; D perhaps matches TRBD1 (5 bases). CDR1 MGHDK and CDR2 SYGVNS come from the germline V gene. This CDR3 region has 12 residues. The V and J ends lost 5 bases and 4 bases respectively, with 8 bases between them. The CDR3: CASSIQGTEAFF. In DNA form, the CDR3 reads TGTGCCAGCAGTATTCAGGGCACTGAAGCTTTCTTT.

As DNA, the CDR3 is TGCGCCAGCAGACCAAACTACCCCGGGACAGTTGAAAGTACGCAGTATTTT. This codes for CASRPNYPGTVESTQYF. V gene TRBV5-1 combines with J gene TRBJ2-3; TRBD1 aligns across 7 bases. V lost 5 bases, J lost 8 bases, and 20 bases stayed unmatched. Germline-derived CDR1 and CDR2 are SGHRS and YFSETQ. The CDR3 is 17 residues long.